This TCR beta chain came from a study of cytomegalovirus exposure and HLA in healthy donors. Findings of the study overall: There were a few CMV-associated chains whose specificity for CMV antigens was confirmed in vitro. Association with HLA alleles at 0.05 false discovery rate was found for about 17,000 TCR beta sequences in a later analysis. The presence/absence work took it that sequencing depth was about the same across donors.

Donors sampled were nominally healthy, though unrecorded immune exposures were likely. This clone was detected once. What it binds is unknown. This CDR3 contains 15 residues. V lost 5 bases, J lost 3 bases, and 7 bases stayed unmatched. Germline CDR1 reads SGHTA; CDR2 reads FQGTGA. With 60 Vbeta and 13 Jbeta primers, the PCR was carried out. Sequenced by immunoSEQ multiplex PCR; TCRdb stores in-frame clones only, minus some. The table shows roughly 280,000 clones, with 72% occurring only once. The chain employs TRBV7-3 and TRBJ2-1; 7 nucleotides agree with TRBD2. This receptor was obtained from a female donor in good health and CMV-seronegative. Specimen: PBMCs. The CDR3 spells CASSRESGNYNEQFF. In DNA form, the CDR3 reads TGTGCCAGCAGCAGAGAGAGCGGGAACTACAATGAGCAGTTCTTC.